The entry below gives a single T cell receptor (beta chain) sequence along with its context. Its cognate antigen has yet to be identified. No per-base quality is available; no much larger clone lies one base away. This sample was included in a study of human T cells and chemical hapten exposure (dated by TCRdb to about 2021). Concerning the study at large: For sensitization, 2% DPC in acetone was applied to a 2 cm by 2 cm area of upper inner arm skin. Weekly therapeutic DPC doses were additionally applied to the scalp of patients throughout the roughly 25-week study period. Blood for TCR sequencing was provided by twenty-nine alopecia patients at one to four time points (pre-sensitization, 2, 6 and 24 weeks). The patient cohort, mostly female, included alopecia areata with under or over 50% scalp involvement, alopecia totalis and alopecia universalis. Patch testing was done on the upper back using Finn chambers containing 0.01% DPC, and results were scored after 6 days according to International Contact Dermatitis Research Group standards. In alopecia patients, the study followed how the peripheral blood TCR repertoire changed in vivo over primary and secondary sensitization to diphenylcyclopropenone (DPC), a hapten. Libraries were combined into a pool for sequencing, and differences in TCR yield between samples came mainly from small differences in library volumes within the pool. Patient blood was sampled pre-sensitization (week 0) and at 2, 6 and about 24 weeks after DPC sensitization. What the study reported, not specific to this receptor: The number of PT1 expanded TCRs positively correlated with patch test score, significant at thresholds 8, 16 and 32 but not 4. All patients had alopecia, a presumed autoimmune disease, so their immune response might differ from that of healthy individuals. After repeated subsampling, the strength of the expansion versus patch-test correlation and the threshold at which it became significant changed. Compared with pre-sensitization or healthy control sets, expanded TCRs formed significantly more large CDR3 similarity clusters, which is consistent with antigen-driven responses. The number of TCRs above 1 in 1000 frequency did not change with DPC sensitization; there was no evidence of global repertoire structure alterations.

This sample's time point label indicates: patch test 3, about 24 weeks after DPC sensitization. Read against the paper, the sample's treatment or condition label means: therapeutic diphenylcyclopropenone sensitization with weekly scalp DPC. At every patch-test visit, the blood draw took place before the patch test was put on. Patients were considered eligible if aged 18 to 70, diagnosed with alopecia and deemed suitable for DPC therapy, and patients were excluded if pregnant. Total RNA was isolated from unfractionated whole blood collected in Tempus Blood RNA tubes. The library was prepared using RACE. Sequencing used a NextSeq 500. During library preparation, unique molecular identifiers were attached to individual cDNA molecules so that TCRs could be counted quantitatively and reproducibly. Each blood RNA sample was used to sequence both TCR alpha and TCR beta chains. For the original study's pipeline: A median of roughly 100,000 TCRs per sample was observed, with a range of 23,224 to 690,600. V, J and CDR3 annotation of the TCR reads was performed with the Decombinator software suite. For the PS versus PT1 abundance plots, all samples were subsampled to the same number of TCRs (28,000). Expanded TCRs were defined as absent before sensitization and observed at least eight times at the 2-week time point. TCRdb reworked the public reads: Q25 trimming with fastp, MiXCR clone assembly, productive beta chains retained. CDR3 protein sequences are deduplicated, and each keeps its most common genes and DNA. The V and J calls follow TCRdb's processing rather than the paper's. Counted in this sample were approximately 97,000 distinct CDR3 sequences; 27% of them appeared once. The ten largest clones add up to 10% of the sample.

CDR1 MNHEY and CDR2 SMNVEV are derived from the germline V gene (reference sequence). V ends up 2 bases short and J 4 bases short, with an unmatched junction base count of 4. Its CDR3 holds 14 amino acids, cysteine through phenylalanine. Only the CDR3 region is kept as DNA, spanning 42 bases read in frame from base 1. The origin of this receptor is a man aged 40-49 years with alopecia areata. Some clones in this sample may be carry-over from other donors' samples. The chain joins TRBV27 to TRBJ1-2; TRBD1 fits 7 bases in the junction. This sample comprised whole blood, obtained in connection with sensitization to the hapten diphenylcyclopropenone (DPC). The DNA is TGTGCCAGCAGTTTAAGCAGGGGGTCCTATGGCTACACCTTC. Translated, it gives CASSLSRGSYGYTF.